Presented here are 26 T cell receptor beta chains from one specimen sequenced in a study of cytomegalovirus exposure and HLA in healthy donors. 60 Vbeta and 13 Jbeta primers were used in PCR. The method was immunoSEQ multiplex PCR; TCRdb's version includes in-frame clones alone and lacks a portion of them. The profile covers under 150,000 clones, with about 80% appearing a single time and about 1.2% taken by the ten largest. Sequenced sample: PBMCs. The receptors come from a girl aged 2-9 years in good health and CMV-seronegative.

The J gene is TRBJ1-1, the V gene TRBV6-5; 7 bases match TRBD1. With 8 bases clipped from V and 4 bases from J, the junction kept 10 bases outside the gene matches. Looked up from germline, CDR1 is MNHEY and CDR2 is SVGAGI. The CDR3 loop spans 14 amino acids. The CDR3 is CASRQGGLSTEAFF. The CDR3 coding sequence is TGTGCCAGCCGACAGGGAGGACTCTCCACTGAAGCTTTCTTT.

The V gene is TRBV4-1, the J gene TRBJ1-4; D remains unclear. The CDR3 totals 15 residues. With 6 bases removed from V and 5 bases from J, the gap between germline ends came to 16 bases. In germline, CDR1 is MGHRA, CDR2 YSYEKL. The CDR3 nucleotides are TGCGCCAGCAGGCGTAGTGGTGTCCCCAATGAAAAACTGTTTTTT. Its translation is CASRRSGVPNEKLFF.

J is TRBJ1-6 and V is TRBV19, with D possibly TRBD1 on 5 matching bases. Germline V CDR1 and CDR2: LNHDA, SQIVND (reference sequence). CDR3 length equals 14 residues. The ends were cut back, 5 bases at V and 6 bases at J, with 11 bases in the middle. The CDR3 loop reads CASSWSGSNSPLHF. CDR3 bases: TGTGCCAGTAGTTGGTCAGGGTCTAATTCACCCCTCCACTTT. Looking up the rest from reference TRBV19 and TRBJ1-6 gives the full variable domain: DGGITQSPKYLFRKEGQNVTLSCEQNLNHDAMYWYRQDPGQGLRLIYYSQIVNDFQKGDIAEGYSVSREKKESFPLTVTSAQKNPTAFYLCASSWSGSNSPLHFGNGTRLTVT.

The count of this clone is one. V and J are TRBV5-1 and TRBJ1-1; D gene uncertain. The CDR3 has 13 residues. V lost 5 bases, J lost 0 bases, and 8 bases lay in between. CDR1 is SGHRS, CDR2 YFSETQ, per germline. CDR3 loop: CASSPTLNTEAFF. CDR3 nucleotide sequence: TGCGCCAGCAGTCCGACACTGAACACTGAAGCTTTCTTT.

V is TRBV28 and J is TRBJ2-5; 7 bases align to TRBD1. The DNA matches TRBJ2-7 better at its end, which makes the J call doubtful. The germline V gene has CDR1 MDHEN and CDR2 SYDVKM. The CDR3 contains 15 residues. CDR3 in amino acids: CASSLPRGSSYEQYF. DNA for the CDR3: TGTGCCAGCAGTTTACCCAGGGGGAGCTCCTACGAGCAGTACTTC.

The V and J genes are TRBV27 and TRBJ2-7, with 9 bases fitting TRBD2. V dropped 5 bases and J dropped 7; count of bases not matched to a gene: 9. The germline V gene has CDR1 MNHEY and CDR2 SMNVEV (reference sequence). The length of the CDR3 is 14 residues. This CDR3 is CASSRREGLWEQYF. CDR3 DNA: TGTGCCAGCAGTCGGCGGGAGGGCCTATGGGAGCAGTACTTC.

J is TRBJ2-5 and V is TRBV4-2; the match to TRBD2 covers 12 bases. The CDR3 covers 18 residues. Germline V gene sequence: CDR1 LGHNA, CDR2 YNFKEQ. Trimming took 2 bases from V and 2 from J; bases not matched to a gene: 9. The CDR3 region is CASSQFRTSGVGQETQYF. The CDR3 DNA reads TGTGCCAGCAGCCAATTTAGGACTAGCGGGGTGGGACAAGAGACCCAGTACTTC.

This chain uses TRBV6-5 with TRBJ2-1, with 11 bases identical to TRBD2. The J segment lost 7 bases and the V segment lost 7 bases, leaving 9 bases of the junction unmatched. From germline, CDR1 is MNHEY and CDR2 SVGAGI. The CDR3 is made up of 15 amino acids. The chain's CDR3 is CASTPPGLAANEQFF. CDR3 sequence (DNA): TGTGCCAGCACACCCCCGGGACTAGCGGCGAATGAGCAGTTCTTC.

This clone was found once. This chain links TRBV15 with TRBJ1-6; D remains unclear. The CDR3 totals 16 residues. Germline V gene sequence: CDR1 LNHNV, CDR2 YYDKDF (reference sequence). V was pared by 0 bases and J by 9 bases, with 15 bases between. The CDR3 is CATSRDLGGGGSPLHF. In nucleotides, the CDR3 is TGTGCCACCAGCAGAGATCTAGGAGGTGGCGGTTCACCCCTCCACTTT.

This clone has just one count. Here the CDR3 reads CASSSRQLSGYTF. As DNA, the CDR3 is TGTGCCAGTAGTTCACGACAGCTAAGCGGCTACACCTTC. J is TRBJ1-2 and V is TRBV19; possibly TRBD1 for D (5 bases). The CDR3 has 13 amino acids. CDR1 is LNHDA, CDR2 SQIVND, per germline (reference sequence). V lost 5 bases, J lost 8 bases, and 15 bases lay in between.

The chain couples TRBV19 to TRBJ1-3; D may be TRBD1 (6 bases). The germline CDR1 and CDR2 sequences are LNHDA and SQIVND (reference sequence). The V gene lost 6 bases and the J gene lost 0 bases, with 21 bases spanning the gap. The CDR3 covers 18 residues. CDR3 region: CASSPTTGGPSSGNTIYF. In DNA, the CDR3 is TGTGCCAGTAGCCCGACGACAGGCGGGCCCTCCTCTGGAAACACCATATATTTT.

This clone was counted ten times or more. The rearrangement uses TRBV6-6 and TRBJ1-1, with TRBD1 identical over 7 bases. CDR1 and CDR2 from the germline V gene are MNHNY and SVGAGI (reference sequence). The CDR3 totals 14 residues. V shed 6 bases, J shed 3 bases, and the junction held 7 bases outside the gene matches. The CDR3 sequence: CASRQTGMDTEAFF. CDR3 coding DNA: TGTGCCAGCAGACAGACAGGGATGGACACTGAAGCTTTCTTT.

This clone was observed a single time. This rearrangement joins TRBV5-1 to TRBJ2-7, with 8 bases aligning to TRBD2. The CDR3 has 14 amino acids. V trimming: 8 bases; J trimming: 2 bases; junction bases outside the gene matches: 9. Looked up from germline, CDR1 is SGHRS and CDR2 is YFSETQ. CDR3 sequence (DNA): TGCGCCAGTTCAATAGCGGGGCAAACCTACGAGCAGTACTTC. Translation: CASSIAGQTYEQYF.

The genes are TRBV4-1 and TRBJ2-2, with D possibly being TRBD2 (5 bases). The CDR3 covers 15 residues. V was trimmed by 3 bases and J by 6 bases, leaving 14 bases between them. Germline V lookup: CDR1 MGHRA, CDR2 YSYEKL. The CDR3 region has the DNA TGCGCCAGCAGCCATAACCCCGGAGGCTCCGGGGAGCTGTTTTTT. It specifies CASSHNPGGSGELFF.

The chain is built from TRBV6-1 and TRBJ2-1; the match to TRBD2 covers 10 bases. The CDR3 loop spans 15 amino acids. Germline CDR1 MNHNS, CDR2 SASEGT. The V segment lost 4 bases and the J segment 2 bases; nucleotides outside the gene matches: 2. CDR3 in DNA: TGTGCCAGCAGTGGGCTAGCGGGAGCCTACAATGAGCAGTTCTTC. Protein: CASSGLAGAYNEQFF.

The CDR3 nucleotides read TGTGCCAGCAGCTTAGTACTAGCGGGAGCCAATGAGCAGTTCTTC. Protein sequence: CASSLVLAGANEQFF. The genes are TRBV7-2 and TRBJ2-1; 11 bases match TRBD2. Trimming cost V 1 base and J 6 bases; bases outside gene matches: 2. The CDR3 contains 15 residues. The germline gives CDR1 SGHTA, CDR2 FQGNSA.

On this clone itself: Other nucleotide sequences in the sample specify the same CDR3. The chain links TRBV9 to TRBJ2-5; 8 bases fit TRBD2. CDR3 size: 15 residues. The trim removed 0 bases at V and 5 bases at J, leaving 6 bases unmatched. CDR1 and CDR2 (germline): SGDLS, YYNGEE. The CDR3 sequence is CASSVGAGAGETQYF. Written as DNA, the CDR3 is TGTGCCAGCAGCGTAGGAGCGGGAGCCGGGGAGACCCAGTACTTC.

The table lists this clone with a few counts. The chain couples TRBV28 to TRBJ2-7, with a possible D match to TRBD1 (6 bases). The V and J ends lost 3 bases and 2 bases respectively, with 8 bases between them. Germline CDR1 reads MDHEN; CDR2 reads SYDVKM. This CDR3 is built from 13 residues. DNA of the CDR3: TGTGCCAGCAGTTTCGACAGGCCCTACGAGCAGTACTTC. It is translated as CASSFDRPYEQYF.

V is TRBV19 and J is TRBJ1-4; 8 bases match TRBD1. Germline CDR1 is LNHDA and CDR2 is SQIVND (reference sequence). The trim removed 7 bases at V and 4 bases at J, leaving 11 bases unmatched. The CDR3 sequence is 16 residues long. CDR3 loop: CASTGITTGGNEKLFF. CDR3 sequence (DNA): TGTGCCAGTACCGGGATAACCACAGGGGGTAATGAAAAACTGTTTTTT.

This rearrangement joins TRBV6-6 to TRBJ1-1, with D hard to call. The ends were cut back, 0 bases at V and 8 bases at J, with 13 bases in the middle. The CDR3 extends over 14 amino acids. Germline CDR1 reads MNHNY; CDR2 reads SVGAGI (reference sequence). CDR3 sequence reads: CASSYSIEGEEAFF. The CDR3, as DNA: TGTGCCAGCAGTTACTCGATAGAGGGAGAAGAAGCTTTCTTT.

The table lists this clone with a few counts. V and J are TRBV7-9 and TRBJ2-7; 9 positions agree with TRBD1. With V trimmed by 5 bases and J by 3 bases, 8 bases remained unmatched. Germline assignment: CDR1 SEHNR and CDR2 FQNEAQ (reference sequence). CDR3 size: 15 residues. The CDR3 DNA sequence: TGTGCCAGCAGCGAAACCGGGACAGGGAACTACGAGCAGTACTTC. Encoded protein: CASSETGTGNYEQYF.

The rearrangement joins TRBV11-2 to TRBJ2-3; D is unclear. The CDR3 is 13 residues long. Germline CDR1 and CDR2: SGHAT and FQNNGV. With 3 bases removed from V and 2 bases from J, the gap between germline ends came to 6 bases. This CDR3 reads CASSFSTTDTQYF. The CDR3 bases are TGTGCCAGCAGCTTCTCTACCACAGATACGCAGTATTTT.

The chain combines TRBV5-1 with TRBJ2-1; TRBD2 aligns across 14 bases. Trimming took 4 bases from V and 5 from J; bases not matched to a gene: 11. Germline V gene data show CDR1 as SGHRS and CDR2 as YFSETQ. The CDR3 runs to 18 residues. CDR3 nucleotides: TGCGCCAGCAGCCCCGGGACTAGCGGGAGACAGCGTGACAATGAGCAGTTCTTC. Translation gives CASSPGTSGRQRDNEQFF.

J is TRBJ1-1 and V is TRBV27; D call uncertain. The V end was cut by 11 bases, the J end by 2 bases, with 15 bases between. CDR3 length: 13 amino acids. Germline values: CDR1 MNHEY, CDR2 SMNVEV (reference sequence). The CDR3 sequence is CACGLSINTEAFF. The CDR3 region has the DNA TGTGCCTGTGGACTCTCGATAAACACTGAAGCTTTCTTT.

The chain uses TRBV7-9 and TRBJ1-1; D not resolved. The germline gives CDR1 SEHNR, CDR2 FQNEAQ (reference sequence). The CDR3 has 13 residues. V was pared by 2 bases and J by 4 bases, with 8 bases between. The CDR3 DNA reads TGTGCCAGCAGCTTACCGGGTGGCACTGAAGCTTTCTTT. This gives the protein CASSLPGGTEAFF.

This clone was picked up a small number of times. The chain uses TRBV7-9 and TRBJ2-7; 8 bases match TRBD1. CDR1 and CDR2 from the germline V gene are SEHNR and FQNEAQ (reference sequence). The CDR3 length is 12 residues. Trimming at V came to 4 bases and at J to 12 bases, leaving 8 bases not matched to a gene. CDR3 amino acids: CASSSDRDPTYF. CDR3 sequence (DNA): TGTGCCAGCAGCTCGGACAGGGATCCCACGTACTTC.